The clone carrying this T cell receptor (beta chain) has a single count. The target antigen is unknown. The data derive from a study of cytomegalovirus exposure and HLA in healthy donors. Findings and caveats of the study: The study flagged some 180 TCR beta chains as cytomegalovirus-associated.

PCR amplification relied on 60 Vbeta primers (plus 13 Jbeta primers). Measured with immunoSEQ multiplex PCR; TCRdb has only the in-frame clones, and not every one. Found here are about 160,000 clones, roughly 70% of them singletons; the top ten hold approximately 3.1%. Sequencing used PBMCs. The receptor's source is a woman between 50 and 59 years old in good health and CMV-seropositive.

The CDR3 DNA follows: TGTGCCAGCAGCTTTTACCGATTGACAGGTCGGATCCACTTT. Protein sequence: CASSFYRLTGRIHF. This chain links TRBV7-2 with TRBJ1-6; a possible D gene is TRBD1 (6 bases). Germline CDR1 SGHTA, CDR2 FQGNSA. V was shortened by 3 bases and J by 17 bases, with 20 bases between the two germline ends. The CDR3 has 14 residues. Based on the CDR3 plus reference TRBV7-2 and TRBJ1-6, the full variable domain is GAGVSQSPSNKVTEKGKDVELRCDPISGHTALYWYRQSLGQGLEFLIYFQGNSAPDKSGLPSDRFSAERTGGSVSTLTIQRTQQEDSAVYLCASSFYRLTGRIHFGNGTRLTVT.